This TCR beta chain is drawn from a study of T cells expressing NK-cell markers. As for this clonotype: Antigen specificity is unknown.

Germline CDR1 SGHRS, CDR2 YFSETQ. This CDR3 comprises 19 residues. Notes on the study in general: Expanded clones of NKG2C+ T cells had an unclear HCMV specificity.

TCRdb reprocessed the 5' RACE reads and stores each CDR3 protein as one record, lacking DNA. The sample has around 180,000 distinct CDR3 sequences. V usage is TRBV5-1 and J usage is TRBJ2-6; there is no DNA to check the TCRdb D call of TRBD1. The sequence was collected from a man between 18 and 69 years old in good health. Sequenced input: blood T cells: a sorted CD56 or NKG2C T cell subset, CD4+ or CD8+ T cells, or bulk PBMC T cells (not recorded which). The CDR3 here is CASSLDFRGSVPGANVLTF.